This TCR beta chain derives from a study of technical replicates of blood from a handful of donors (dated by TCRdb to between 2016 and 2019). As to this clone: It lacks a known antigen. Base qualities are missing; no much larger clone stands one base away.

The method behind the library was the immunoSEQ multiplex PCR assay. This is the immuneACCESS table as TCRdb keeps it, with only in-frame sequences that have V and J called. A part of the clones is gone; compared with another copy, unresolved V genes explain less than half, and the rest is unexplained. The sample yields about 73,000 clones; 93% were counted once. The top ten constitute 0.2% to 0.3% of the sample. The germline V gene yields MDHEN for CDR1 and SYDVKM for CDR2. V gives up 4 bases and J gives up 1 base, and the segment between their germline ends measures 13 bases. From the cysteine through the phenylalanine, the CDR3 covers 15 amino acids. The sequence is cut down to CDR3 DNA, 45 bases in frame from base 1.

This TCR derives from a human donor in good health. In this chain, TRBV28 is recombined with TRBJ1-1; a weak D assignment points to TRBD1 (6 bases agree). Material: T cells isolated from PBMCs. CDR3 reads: CASSSAEGGNTEAFF. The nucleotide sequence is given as TGTGCCAGCAGTTCGGCGGAAGGGGGGAACACTGAAGCTTTCTTT.